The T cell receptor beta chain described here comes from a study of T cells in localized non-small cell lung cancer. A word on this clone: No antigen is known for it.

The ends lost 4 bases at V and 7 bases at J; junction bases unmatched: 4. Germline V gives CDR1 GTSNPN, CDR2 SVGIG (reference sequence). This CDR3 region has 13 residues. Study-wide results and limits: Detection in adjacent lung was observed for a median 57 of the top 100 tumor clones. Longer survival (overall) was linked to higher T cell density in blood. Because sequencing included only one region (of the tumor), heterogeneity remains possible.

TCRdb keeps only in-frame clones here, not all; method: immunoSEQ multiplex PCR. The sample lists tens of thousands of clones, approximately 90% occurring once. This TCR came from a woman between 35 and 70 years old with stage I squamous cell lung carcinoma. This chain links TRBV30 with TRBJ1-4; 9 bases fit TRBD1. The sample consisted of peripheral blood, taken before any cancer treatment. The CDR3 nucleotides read TGTGCCTGGAAGGGACAGGGCGGTGAAAAACTGTTTTTT. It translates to CAWKGQGGEKLFF. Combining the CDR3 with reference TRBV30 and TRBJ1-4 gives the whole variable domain SQTIHQWPATLVQPVGSPLSLECTVEGTSNPNLYWYRQAAGRGLQLLFYSVGIGQISSEVPQNLSASRPQDRQFILSSKKLLLSDSGFYLCAWKGQGGEKLFFGSGTQLSVL.